The rows below give T cell receptor beta chains drawn from one sample of a study of identical twins. TCRdb analysed the 5' RACE reads with MiXCR anew, one entry per CDR3 protein. This sample has around 960,000 distinct CDR3 sequences, with 12% found just once. This sample also appeared in a second study, on yellow fever vaccine responses in identical twins.

The sequencing input was PBMCs. The receptors were gathered from a woman under 30 in good health. Both conserved end residues are part of each CDR3. The D gene is left open where the match is weak. Size is stated for part of the rows, as once, few or many counts, or as a class when the clone is expanded.

J | D | V | size | CDR3 | DNA
TRBJ2-2 | . | TRBV5-1 | few | CASSPGTVQNTGELFF | TGCGCCAGCAGCCCGGGGACGGTTCAAAACACCGGGGAGCTGTTTTTT
TRBJ2-5 | TRBD2 | TRBV6-5 | . | CASSYWASGDQETQYF | TGTGCCAGCAGTTACTGGGCTAGCGGGGATCAAGAGACCCAGTACTTC
TRBJ2-5 | . | TRBV29-1 | . | CSVSGTLVETQYF | TGCAGCGTATCAGGTACCCTCGTCGAGACCCAGTACTTC
TRBJ1-4 | . | TRBV12-3/TRBV12-4 | . | CASKLGATNEKLFF | TGTGCCAGCAAACTTGGTGCAACTAATGAAAAACTGTTTTTT
TRBJ2-1 | . | TRBV9 | . | CASSVGDSASDNEQFF | TGTGCCAGCAGCGTAGGGGACTCCGCAAGTGACAATGAGCAGTTCTTC
TRBJ2-3 | . | TRBV12-3/TRBV12-4 | few | CASSLMGVSDTQYF | TGTGCCAGCAGTTTAATGGGTGTTTCAGATACGCAGTATTTT
TRBJ1-5 | TRBD1 | TRBV7-8 | many | CASTKSGTGLNQPQHF | TGTGCCAGCACCAAATCAGGGACAGGGTTAAATCAGCCCCAGCATTTT
TRBJ2-7 | TRBD2 | TRBV13 | . | CASSLGPGLAGGEQYF | TGTGCCAGCAGCTTAGGCCCGGGACTAGCGGGAGGCGAGCAGTACTTC
TRBJ1-5 | . | TRBV20-1 | many | CSAVNPDSNQPQHF | TGCAGTGCTGTTAACCCGGATAGCAATCAGCCCCAGCATTTT
TRBJ2-2 | TRBD1 | TRBV6-1 | few | CASRGQGAGELFF | TGTGCCAGCAGGGGACAGGGCGCCGGGGAGCTGTTTTTT
TRBJ1-4 | . | TRBV20-1 | few | CSALGVATNEKLFF | TGCAGTGCTCTGGGGGTTGCAACTAATGAAAAACTGTTTTTT